A single sample is the source of the 20 T cell receptor beta chains below, sequenced in a study of shared clonotypes between healthy human individuals. Sequencing used immunoSEQ multiplex PCR; TCRdb keeps in-frame clones, though not all of them. The sample includes 100,000 or so clones, 40% to 55% of them seen just once. The sample consisted of PBMCs. These receptors were taken from a woman aged 40 to 50 in good health. Some clones in this sample may be carry-over from other donors' samples.

The chain has TRBV2 and TRBJ1-5; the D is unclear. This CDR3 comprises 13 residues. The germline V gene encodes CDR1 SNHLY and CDR2 FYNNEI. The V gene lost 6 bases and the J gene lost 0 bases, with 6 bases spanning the gap. CDR3 nucleotides: TGTGCCAGCAGGGAGAGTAGCAATCAGCCCCAGCATTTT. Its translation: CASRESSNQPQHF.

The chain recombines TRBV19 with TRBJ2-5; 7 positions match TRBD1. CDR3 length: 13 amino acids. The J segment lost 4 bases and the V segment lost 6 bases, leaving 5 bases of the junction unmatched. Germline V gene data show CDR1 as LNHDA and CDR2 as SQIVND (reference sequence). DNA for the CDR3: TGTGCCAGTAGCTCAACAGGGGCAGAGACCCAGTACTTC. Protein sequence: CASSSTGAETQYF.

The rearrangement joins TRBV7-2 to TRBJ1-5; a possible D gene is TRBD1 (5 bases). Germline CDR1 and CDR2: SGHTA and FQGNSA. V was cut by 5 bases and J by 2 bases, with 10 bases left in between. The CDR3 totals 14 residues. Here the CDR3 DNA reads TGTGCCAGCAGCCTTGGGACGGGCAATCAGCCCCAGCATTTT. Residues: CASSLGTGNQPQHF.

This sequence joins TRBV15 and TRBJ2-5; a possible D gene is TRBD2 (6 bases). Germline V gene lookup returns CDR1 LNHNV and CDR2 YYDKDF (reference sequence). Trimming stripped 0 bases from V and 5 bases from J, with 16 bases between. This CDR3 is built from 16 residues. The CDR3 spells CATSRDRGSGSETQYF. In DNA, the CDR3 is TGTGCCACCAGCAGAGATCGGGGAAGCGGGTCGGAGACCCAGTACTTC.

The chain uses TRBV7-3 and TRBJ2-7; D is possibly TRBD1 (5 bases). The CDR3 totals 13 residues. Trimming removed 6 bases at V and 3 bases at J, with 12 bases between. Germline V gives CDR1 SGHTA, CDR2 FQGTGA. CDR3 protein: CASSKGSNYEQYF. The CDR3 DNA follows: TGTGCCAGCAGTAAGGGGTCAAACTACGAGCAGTACTTC.

The chain links TRBV11-2 to TRBJ2-1; D call uncertain. V lost 2 bases, J lost 6 bases, and 8 bases lay in between. The CDR3 spans 13 residues. From germline, CDR1 is SGHAT and CDR2 FQNNGV. The CDR3 bases are TGTGCCAGCAGCTTAACGCCTCTCAATGAGCAGTTCTTC. It specifies CASSLTPLNEQFF.

As for this clone: This likely came from a read error, as a far larger clone is one base away. The CDR3 DNA is TGTGCCAGCAGCCTCACTTCTGCTGGAAACACCATATATTTT. Translation: CASSLTSAGNTIYF. This chain connects TRBV9 to TRBJ1-3, with D unclear. Trimming removed 4 bases at V and 2 bases at J, with 10 bases between. Germline assignment: CDR1 SGDLS and CDR2 YYNGEE. The CDR3 is 14 amino acids.

This chain uses TRBV7-6 with TRBJ2-5; 7 bases are shared with TRBD2. The CDR3 has 13 amino acids. Germline V CDR1 and CDR2: SGHVS, FNYEAQ. Trimming removed 1 base from V and 7 bases from J; junction bases left unmatched: 3. The CDR3 protein is CASSLVREGTQYF. CDR3 nucleotides: TGTGCCAGCAGCTTAGTTAGGGAGGGGACCCAGTACTTC.

The chain employs TRBV7-3 and TRBJ1-2; no clear D. V was cut by 1 base and J by 4 bases, with 4 bases left in between. This CDR3 comprises 12 residues. Per germline, CDR1 SGHTA and CDR2 FQGTGA. DNA for the CDR3: TGTGCCAGCAGCTTAAGGACCTATGGCTACACCTTC. It encodes CASSLRTYGYTF.

Remarks on this clone: A read error is possible here, since a much larger clone lies one base away. The V gene is TRBV4-2, the J gene TRBJ2-5, with D hard to call. The J call is uncertain, as TRBJ2-7 better fits the DNA end. Germline V gives CDR1 LGHNA, CDR2 YNFKEQ. The CDR3 consists of 17 residues. CDR3 loop: CASSPIGVRTVSYEQYF. CDR3 coding DNA: TGTGCCAGCAGCCCAATTGGTGTGCGTACAGTCTCCTACGAGCAGTACTTC.

This clone was seen repeatedly, ten times or more. This sequence joins TRBV6-5 and TRBJ1-2; D gene uncertain. This CDR3 has 14 residues. Germline V gene sequence: CDR1 MNHEY, CDR2 SVGAGI. V lost 0 bases and J 7 bases, leaving 12 bases between the germline ends. CDR3 DNA sequence: TGTGCCAGCAGTTACTCGAGGTCAACCGGTGGCTACACCTTC. It is translated as CASSYSRSTGGYTF.

Comments on this clone: A clone one base away is much larger, so this may be a read error. The chain joins TRBV27 to TRBJ2-6; possible D gene TRBD1, 6 bases. CDR1 MNHEY and CDR2 SMNVEV come from the germline V gene (reference sequence). The V gene lost 5 bases and the J gene lost 0 bases, with 11 bases spanning the gap. The CDR3 is 16 residues long. The CDR3 is CASSPGVHSGANVLTF. The CDR3 DNA follows: TGTGCCAGCAGTCCAGGGGTACACTCTGGGGCCAACGTCCTGACTTTC.

The V call is TRBV30, the J call TRBJ2-7; D perhaps matches TRBD2 (5 bases). V lost 3 bases, J lost 4 bases, and 25 bases lay in between. The CDR3 has 17 amino acids. Per germline, CDR1 GTSNPN and CDR2 SVGIG (reference sequence). CDR3 in amino acids: CAWSPVTRELGFYEQYF. The CDR3 DNA reads as TGTGCCTGGAGCCCAGTCACTAGGGAACTGGGTTTTTACGAGCAGTACTTC.

This clone was observed a handful of times. The rearrangement uses TRBV30 and TRBJ1-2, with TRBD1 as a possible D gene (6 bases). The V gene's germline CDR1 is GTSNPN and CDR2 SVGIG (reference sequence). The CDR3 consists of 13 residues. The germline V and J ends were trimmed by 3 bases and 0 bases, with 8 bases remaining between them. CDR3 DNA sequence: TGTGCCTGGAGGGGGGCGCCTAACTATGGCTACACCTTC. Translated: CAWRGAPNYGYTF.

The V gene is TRBV4-3, the J gene TRBJ2-7; D is perhaps TRBD1 (6 bases). Per germline, CDR1 LGHNA and CDR2 YSLEER. The ends were cut back, 4 bases at V and 3 bases at J, with 10 bases in the middle. The CDR3 sequence is 13 residues long. The CDR3 nucleotides read TGCGCCAGCAGCCCGGACAGAAACTACGAGCAGTACTTC. It translates to CASSPDRNYEQYF.

V usage is TRBV6-1 and J usage is TRBJ2-3, with 11 bases identical to TRBD2. The V segment lost 3 bases and the J segment 2 bases; nucleotides outside the gene matches: 10. Germline V gene data show CDR1 as MNHNS and CDR2 as SASEGT. The CDR3 loop spans 18 amino acids. The CDR3 DNA follows: TGTGCCAGCAGTGAGCCTCCCGGGACTAGCGGTATCACAGATACGCAGTATTTT. It is translated as CASSEPPGTSGITDTQYF.

Turning to this clone: This likely reflects a read error, since a far larger clone is one base away. This chain joins TRBV6-6 and TRBJ1-5; the D gene is possibly TRBD1 (5 bases). The CDR3 is 15 amino acids. The germline CDR1 and CDR2 sequences are MNHNY and SVGAGI (reference sequence). The CDR3 is CGSSPQWGGSQPQHF. The CDR3 nucleotides are TGTGGCAGCAGTCCACAGTGGGGGGGGAGTCAGCCCCAGCATTTT.

On this clone itself: A much larger clone lies a single base off, so this may be a read error. Other DNA sequences of this sample code for an identical CDR3. This chain joins TRBV28 and TRBJ1-5, with 7 bases identical to TRBD1. After removal of 1 base from V and 6 bases from J, the junction contained 15 bases not matched to a gene. Germline CDR1 is MDHEN and CDR2 is SYDVKM. CDR3 size: 18 residues. The CDR3 sequence: CASSLFLFRGRLSQPQHF. The CDR3 DNA is TGTGCCAGCAGTTTATTCTTATTTAGGGGGCGGCTAAGTCAGCCCCAGCATTTT. Complete variable domain (other parts from reference TRBV28 and TRBJ1-5): DVKVTQSSRYLVKRTGEKVFLECVQDMDHENMFWYRQDPGLGLRLIYFSYDVKMKEKGDIPEGYSVSREKKERFSLILESASTNQTSMYLCASSLFLFRGRLSQPQHFGDGTRLSIL.

The rearrangement joins TRBV19 to TRBJ2-7, with D perhaps matching TRBD2 (7 bases). This CDR3 comprises 15 residues. Between the trimmed V and J ends, which lost 2 bases and 5 bases, there was a span of 16 bases. From germline, CDR1 is LNHDA and CDR2 SQIVND (reference sequence). CDR3 nucleotides: TGTGCCAGTAGTATAATGGCGGGGGCGAATCACGAGCAGTACTTC. Translating it yields CASSIMAGANHEQYF.

This chain joins TRBV9 and TRBJ2-7; D is unresolved. This CDR3 comprises 12 residues. Trimming took off 3 bases at V and 6 bases at J, with 10 bases between the two ends. The germline gives CDR1 SGDLS, CDR2 YYNGEE. CDR3 DNA sequence: TGTGCCAGCAGCGCCCCCTCTCCCGAGCAGTACTTC. It codes for CASSAPSPEQYF.